A single sample is the source of the 21 T cell receptor beta chains below, sequenced in a study of CXCR3-negative and CXCR3-positive naive CD8 T cells. The method, 5' RACE with UMI labels, was used to prepare the TRB cDNA libraries. With the 5' RACE reads reprocessed, TCRdb shows one record per CDR3 protein and no DNA. Seen in this sample are over 80,000 distinct CDR3 sequences; the ten most common clones hold roughly 1.5%. The specimen sequenced was naive CXCR3- CD8+ T cells from blood. As to subset: CD45RO-CCR7+CD27+CD95- naive CD8+ T cells lacking CXCR3 (TNR3-). The receptors shown here come from a human donor in good health. Some clones in this sample may be carry-over from other donors' samples.

The CDR3 is CSVEGVRTKGPYEQYF. The chain couples TRBV29-1 to TRBJ2-7. Looked up from germline, CDR1 is SQVTM and CDR2 is ANQGSEA. This CDR3 comprises 16 residues.

This sequence joins TRBV7-9 and TRBJ1-2; absent DNA, TCRdb's TRBD1 call cannot be checked. From germline, CDR1 is SEHNR and CDR2 FQNEAQ (reference sequence). This CDR3 contains 14 residues. The CDR3 region is CASSLELIPEGYTF.

The rearrangement links TRBV29-1 to TRBJ2-7; as DNA is missing, the TRBD2 call by TCRdb cannot be tested. CDR1 and CDR2 from the germline V gene are SQVTM and ANQGSEA. The CDR3 sequence is 14 residues long. CDR3 loop: CSANGGDMAGEQYF.

The CDR3 is CASSVAPGGSSSYNEQFF. The V call is TRBV9, the J call TRBJ2-1; TCRdb proposes TRBD2, but this gene call is untestable without DNA. CDR3 size: 18 residues. In germline, CDR1 is SGDLS, CDR2 YYNGEE.

V is TRBV29-1 and J is TRBJ2-1; TCRdb lists TRBD1, though no DNA is available to test this call. The CDR3 totals 14 residues. Per germline, CDR1 SQVTM and CDR2 ANQGSEA. The CDR3 region is CSAEDRENYNEQFF.

The genes are TRBV29-1 and TRBJ2-7; without DNA, the TCRdb call of TRBD2 cannot be checked. Per germline, CDR1 SQVTM and CDR2 ANQGSEA. The CDR3 contains 13 residues. CDR3 sequence: CSVVITLTYEQYF.

This chain links TRBV28 with TRBJ2-5; TCRdb proposes TRBD1, but this gene call is untestable without DNA. Per the germline V gene, CDR1 is MDHEN and CDR2 is SYDVKM. This CDR3 comprises 15 residues. This CDR3 reads CASSSRDPPQETQYF.

The chain carries TRBV29-1 and TRBJ2-7; TCRdb's D call of TRBD1 is untestable without DNA. The germline V gene encodes CDR1 SQVTM and CDR2 ANQGSEA. The CDR3 has 15 residues. CDR3 protein: CSVEDKGTGYYEQYF.

The chain has TRBV11-1 and TRBJ2-2; TCRdb designates TRBD1, a call that cannot be tested without DNA. Looked up from germline, CDR1 is SGHAT and CDR2 is FQDESV (reference sequence). This CDR3 region has 16 residues. CDR3 sequence reads: CASSLEGQGNTGELFF.

The CDR3 spells CASSQDEGADHCFAF. V is TRBV3-1 and J is TRBJ2-4; with no DNA, the TCRdb D assignment of TRBD1 cannot be verified. The CDR3 spans 15 residues. The germline gives CDR1 LGHDT, CDR2 YNNKEL (reference sequence).

The chain links TRBV6-6 to TRBJ2-7; without DNA, the TCRdb call of TRBD1 cannot be checked. The germline V gene encodes CDR1 MNHNY and CDR2 SVGAGI (reference sequence). The CDR3 totals 14 residues. The CDR3: CASSTLDGTGEQYF.

This chain links TRBV20-1 with TRBJ2-1. This CDR3 region has 12 residues. Germline CDR1 is DFQATT and CDR2 is SNEGSKA (reference sequence). CDR3 residues: CSASHEYNEQFF.

V and J are TRBV20-1 and TRBJ2-7. The germline V gene has CDR1 DFQATT and CDR2 SNEGSKA (reference sequence). The CDR3 length is 15 residues. CDR3 region: CSARPPDFSTYEQYF.

The chain employs TRBV29-1 and TRBJ2-7; TCRdb proposes TRBD1, but this gene call is untestable without DNA. CDR3 size: 13 residues. Germline V CDR1 and CDR2: SQVTM, ANQGSEA. CDR3 amino acids: CSVRGPLSYEQYF.

The chain is built from TRBV5-1 and TRBJ2-2. The CDR3 covers 15 residues. Per the germline V gene, CDR1 is SGHRS and CDR2 is YFSETQ. The CDR3 protein is CASSPWWGTGGELFF. Full variable domain (remainder filled in from reference TRBV5-1 and TRBJ2-2): KAGVTQTPRYLIKTRGQQVTLSCSPISGHRSVSWYQQTPGQGLQFLFEYFSETQRNKGNFPGRFSGRQFSNSRSEMNVSTLELGDSALYLCASSPWWGTGGELFFGEGSRLTVL.

The chain uses TRBV7-9 and TRBJ2-4; no DNA is available, so the TRBD1 call from TCRdb remains unchecked. Germline CDR1 reads SEHNR; CDR2 reads FQNEAQ (reference sequence). The CDR3 has 12 residues. The CDR3 loop is CAIWTSYIGPYF.

The J gene is TRBJ1-5, the V gene TRBV7-6; with no DNA, the TCRdb D assignment of TRBD1 cannot be verified. CDR1 is SGHVS, CDR2 FNYEAQ, per germline. CDR3 size: 15 residues. This CDR3 reads CASSLGQGSGQPQHF.

The chain uses TRBV29-1 and TRBJ2-7; the D call of TRBD2 rests on TCRdb alone, since no DNA is present to check it. The CDR3 runs 14 residues. Germline CDR1 reads SQVTM; CDR2 reads ANQGSEA. CDR3 sequence reads: CSVALPRGGYEQYF.

The V gene is TRBV6-5, the J gene TRBJ2-1. The CDR3 totals 13 residues. Germline V CDR1 and CDR2: MNHEY, SVGAGI. CDR3 region: CASSSDQDNEQFF.

The rearrangement joins TRBV5-1 to TRBJ2-5; TCRdb indicates TRBD1, and absent DNA this call remains unverified. The V gene's germline CDR1 is SGHRS and CDR2 YFSETQ. The CDR3 totals 15 residues. The CDR3 loop reads CASSFFGQEAETQYF.

The chain combines TRBV7-6 with TRBJ1-3; TCRdb lists TRBD1, though no DNA is available to test this call. The CDR3 sequence is 14 residues long. Germline loops: CDR1 SGHVS, CDR2 FNYEAQ. The CDR3 sequence is CASSYRGLGNTIYF.